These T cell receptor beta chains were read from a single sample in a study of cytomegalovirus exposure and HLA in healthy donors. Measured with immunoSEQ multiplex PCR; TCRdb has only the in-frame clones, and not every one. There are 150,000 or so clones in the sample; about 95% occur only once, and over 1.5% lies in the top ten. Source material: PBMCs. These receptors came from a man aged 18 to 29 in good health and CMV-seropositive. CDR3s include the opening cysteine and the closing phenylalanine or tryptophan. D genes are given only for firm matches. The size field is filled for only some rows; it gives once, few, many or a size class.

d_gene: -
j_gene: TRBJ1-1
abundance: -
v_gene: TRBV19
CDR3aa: CASSIGQSMNTEAFF
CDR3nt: TGTGCCAGTAGTATAGGACAGTCGATGAACACTGAAGCTTTCTTT

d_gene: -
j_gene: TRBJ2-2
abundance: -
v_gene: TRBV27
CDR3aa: CASSYGRVITGELFF
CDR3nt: TGTGCCAGCAGTTACGGCAGGGTAATCACCGGGGAGCTGTTTTTT

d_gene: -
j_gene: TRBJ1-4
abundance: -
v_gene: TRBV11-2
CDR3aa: CASSSAGGYEKLFF
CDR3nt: TGTGCCAGCAGCTCTGCGGGGGGCTACGAAAAACTGTTTTTT

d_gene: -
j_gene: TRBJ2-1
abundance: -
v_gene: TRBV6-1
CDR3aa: CASSDWSSYNEQFF
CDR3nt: TGTGCCAGCAGTGATTGGAGCTCCTACAATGAGCAGTTCTTC

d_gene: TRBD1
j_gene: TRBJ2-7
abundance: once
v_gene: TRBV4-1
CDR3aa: CASSPRQGSYEQYF
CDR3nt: TGCGCCAGCAGCCCGCGACAGGGCTCCTACGAGCAGTACTTC

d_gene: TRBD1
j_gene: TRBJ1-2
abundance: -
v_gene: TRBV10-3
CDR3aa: CAISNGTGGFGGYTF
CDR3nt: TGTGCCATCAGTAATGGGACAGGGGGCTTCGGGGGCTACACCTTC

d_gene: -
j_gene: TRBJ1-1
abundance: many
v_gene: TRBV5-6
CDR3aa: CASSFPTYRRANTEAFF
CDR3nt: TGTGCCAGCAGCTTTCCGACTTATAGGAGGGCGAACACTGAAGCTTTCTTT

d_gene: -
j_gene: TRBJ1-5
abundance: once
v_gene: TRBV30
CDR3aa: CAWRADFNQPQHF
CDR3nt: TGTGCCTGGAGGGCGGACTTCAATCAGCCCCAGCATTTT

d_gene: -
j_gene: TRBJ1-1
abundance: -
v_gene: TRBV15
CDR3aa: CATSGGQPFAEAFF
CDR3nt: TGTGCCACCAGCGGTGGACAGCCGTTCGCTGAAGCTTTCTTT

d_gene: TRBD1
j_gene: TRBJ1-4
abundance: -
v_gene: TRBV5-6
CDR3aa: CASSLGTGVVGEKLFF
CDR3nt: TGTGCCAGCAGCCTAGGGACAGGGGTCGTCGGCGAAAAACTGTTTTTT

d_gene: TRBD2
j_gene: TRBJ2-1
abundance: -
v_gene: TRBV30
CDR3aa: CALGTSGSEQFF
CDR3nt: TGTGCCTTAGGGACTAGCGGGAGTGAGCAGTTCTTC

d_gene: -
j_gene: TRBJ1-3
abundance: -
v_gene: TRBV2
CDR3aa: CASSDAGLSGNTIYF
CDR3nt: TGTGCCAGCAGTGACGCAGGACTCTCTGGAAACACCATATATTTT

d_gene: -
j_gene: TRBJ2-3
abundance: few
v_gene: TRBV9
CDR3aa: CASSVEGHTRPDTQYF
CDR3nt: TGTGCCAGCAGCGTAGAGGGCCACACTAGACCAGATACGCAGTATTTT

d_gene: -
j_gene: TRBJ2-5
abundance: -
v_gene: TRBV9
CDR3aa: CASSVSIQETQYF
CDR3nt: TGTGCCAGCAGCGTAAGCATTCAAGAGACCCAGTACTTC

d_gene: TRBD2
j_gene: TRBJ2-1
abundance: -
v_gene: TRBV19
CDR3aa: CASGGLAGGYNEQFF
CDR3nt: TGTGCCAGTGGGGGACTAGCGGGAGGGTACAATGAGCAGTTCTTC

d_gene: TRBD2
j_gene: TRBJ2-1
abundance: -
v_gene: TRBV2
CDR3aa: CASSEVSGSIPEQFF
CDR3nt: TGTGCCAGCAGTGAAGTCAGCGGGAGTATACCAGAGCAGTTCTTC

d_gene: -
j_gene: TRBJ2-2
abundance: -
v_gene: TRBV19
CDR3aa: CASAGRGVLYTGELFF
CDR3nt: TGTGCCAGCGCGGGCAGGGGAGTTTTATACACCGGGGAGCTGTTTTTT

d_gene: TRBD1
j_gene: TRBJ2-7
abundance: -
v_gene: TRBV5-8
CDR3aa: CASSLDRGGYEQYF
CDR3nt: TGTGCCAGCAGCTTGGACAGGGGCGGCTACGAGCAGTACTTC

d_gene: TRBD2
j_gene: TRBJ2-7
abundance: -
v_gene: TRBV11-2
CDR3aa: CASSLGRGTKRYEQYF
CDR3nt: TGTGCCAGCAGCTTAGGACGGGGGACTAAGAGGTATGAGCAGTACTTC

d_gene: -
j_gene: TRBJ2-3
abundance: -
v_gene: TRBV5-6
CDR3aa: CASSLTDTDTQYF
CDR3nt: TGTGCCAGCAGCTTGACAGACACAGATACGCAGTATTTT

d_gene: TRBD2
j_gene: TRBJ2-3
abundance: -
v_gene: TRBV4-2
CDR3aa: CASSQTGTRGTDTQYF
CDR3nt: TGTGCCAGCAGCCAAACCGGGACTAGGGGGACAGATACGCAGTATTTT